What follows are 18 T cell receptor beta chains derived from one specimen sequenced in a study of OX40 agonist ivuxolimab in advanced cancers. Sequencing used immunoSEQ multiplex PCR; TCRdb keeps in-frame clones, though not all of them. The sample lists approximately 100,000 clones; about 84% were seen once. Sequencing was performed on CD4+ or CD8+ T cells sorted from blood, taken in a trial of the OX40 agonist ivuxolimab. These receptors all stem from an adult with an advanced solid tumor such as melanoma, head and neck, liver or kidney cancer.

This clone has more than one count but fewer than ten. The chain employs TRBV7-3 and TRBJ1-2, with a tentative D call TRBD1 (6 bases). This CDR3 spans 13 amino acids. The germline gives CDR1 SGHTA, CDR2 FQGTGA. Deletions cut 5 bases from V and 2 bases from J, with 9 bases between. CDR3 nucleotides: TGTGCCAGCAGCCCGGACAGCAACTATGGCTACACCTTC. Residues: CASSPDSNYGYTF.

The rearrangement joins TRBV7-9 to TRBJ2-3, with D maybe TRBD2 (6 bases). Trimming took 2 bases from V and 1 from J, leaving 13 bases between them. This CDR3 spans 16 amino acids. The germline V gene encodes CDR1 SEHNR and CDR2 FQNEAQ (reference sequence). CDR3 DNA: TGTGCCAGCAGCTTATATGCGGGGTGGGGCACAGATACGCAGTATTTT. Translated: CASSLYAGWGTDTQYF.

This clone was counted once. This chain uses TRBV7-2 with TRBJ1-1; D gene ambiguous. The germline CDR1 and CDR2 sequences are SGHTA and FQGNSA. The CDR3 has 11 residues. Between the trimmed V and J ends, which lost 4 bases and 13 bases, there was a span of 13 bases. CDR3 region: CASSSGVICFF. The CDR3 DNA reads as TGTGCCAGCAGCTCTGGGGTTATATGTTTCTTT.

The chain recombines TRBV6-6 with TRBJ1-1; TRBD1 aligns across 9 bases. The V segment lost 5 bases and the J segment 5 bases; nucleotides outside the gene matches: 6. This CDR3 comprises 14 residues. CDR1 is MNHNY, CDR2 SVGAGI, per germline (reference sequence). The CDR3 spells CASSQQGASTEAFF. CDR3 in DNA: TGTGCCAGCAGTCAACAGGGGGCGTCGACTGAAGCTTTCTTT.

The chain couples TRBV5-1 to TRBJ2-7, with D possibly called TRBD1 or TRBD2 (5 bases each). This CDR3 is built from 13 residues. Trimming took 2 bases from V and 5 from J, leaving 11 bases between them. The germline CDR1 and CDR2 sequences are SGHRS and YFSETQ. CDR3 DNA: TGCGCCAGCAGCTTAGTAGGGACCCACGAGCAGTACTTC. Protein product: CASSLVGTHEQYF. Complete variable domain (other parts from reference TRBV5-1 and TRBJ2-7): KAGVTQTPRYLIKTRGQQVTLSCSPISGHRSVSWYQQTPGQGLQFLFEYFSETQRNKGNFPGRFSGRQFSNSRSEMNVSTLELGDSALYLCASSLVGTHEQYFGPGTRLTVT.

The chain is built from TRBV6-1 and TRBJ1-1, with D tentatively TRBD1 (6 bases). The V and J ends lost 4 bases and 5 bases respectively, with 14 bases between them. CDR1 and CDR2 (germline): MNHNS, SASEGT. The CDR3 has 14 residues. The DNA for the CDR3 is TGTGCCAGCAGTGCACGGGAGGGGGGAACTGAAGCTTTCTTT. Translating gives CASSAREGGTEAFF.

V is TRBV5-1 and J is TRBJ2-7; a weak D match, TRBD2 (5 bases). With 4 bases removed from V and 2 bases from J, the gap between germline ends came to 13 bases. This CDR3 comprises 14 residues. In germline, CDR1 is SGHRS, CDR2 YFSETQ. CDR3 sequence reads: CASSPSGFTYEQYF. CDR3 nucleotide sequence: TGCGCCAGCAGCCCCTCGGGATTCACCTACGAGCAGTACTTC. Looking up the rest from reference TRBV5-1 and TRBJ2-7 gives the full variable domain: KAGVTQTPRYLIKTRGQQVTLSCSPISGHRSVSWYQQTPGQGLQFLFEYFSETQRNKGNFPGRFSGRQFSNSRSEMNVSTLELGDSALYLCASSPSGFTYEQYFGPGTRLTVT.

The chain joins TRBV9 to TRBJ1-2; 9 nucleotides agree with TRBD1. The germline V gene encodes CDR1 SGDLS and CDR2 YYNGEE. The CDR3 is made up of 14 amino acids. J was trimmed by 8 bases and V by 0 bases; bases with no gene match: 5. CDR3 loop: CASSVDTGGAGYTF. The CDR3 DNA reads TGTGCCAGCAGCGTAGATACAGGGGGCGCGGGCTACACCTTC.

CDR3 DNA sequence: TGTGCCAGCAGCGAGGACAGGGGGGCAGATACGCAGTATTTT. It translates to CASSEDRGADTQYF. The chain combines TRBV9 with TRBJ2-3; 10 nucleotides align to TRBD1. CDR3 length equals 14 residues. The junction had 2 bases not matched to a gene; V was cut back by 3 bases and J by 4 bases. Germline values: CDR1 SGDLS, CDR2 YYNGEE.

The chain uses TRBV7-2 and TRBJ2-7, with unresolved D. This CDR3 comprises 13 residues. V gave up 1 base and J gave up 3 bases, with 7 bases separating them. Germline CDR1 reads SGHTA; CDR2 reads FQGNSA. The CDR3 coding sequence is TGTGCCAGCAGCTTAGGAGGCCACTACGAGCAGTACTTC. This codes for CASSLGGHYEQYF.

The V call is TRBV7-6, the J call TRBJ2-3; 9 bases are shared with TRBD2. The germline V gene encodes CDR1 SGHVS and CDR2 FNYEAQ. The CDR3 runs 15 residues. The ends lost 5 bases at V and 1 base at J; junction bases unmatched: 4. Here the CDR3 DNA reads TGTGCCAGCAGCCGTAGCGGGAGAGGCACAGATACGCAGTATTTT. Translation: CASSRSGRGTDTQYF.

J is TRBJ2-7 and V is TRBV5-1, with 11 positions matching TRBD1. The V gene end was trimmed by 3 bases and the J gene end by 5 bases; junction bases not matched to a gene: 4. The CDR3 is 14 amino acids. CDR1 is SGHRS and CDR2 is YFSETQ in the germline V gene. The CDR3 nucleotides read TGCGCCAGCAGCTGGACAGGGGGCTTGAACGAGCAGTACTTC. This translates into CASSWTGGLNEQYF.

The rearrangement links TRBV5-8 to TRBJ1-1; D gene unclear. The germline CDR1 and CDR2 sequences are SGHTS and YDEGEE. The CDR3 has 12 residues. Trimming took 1 base from V and 6 from J, leaving 7 bases between them. CDR3 coding DNA: TGTGCCAGCAGCTTGCGGATTGCTGAAGCTTTCTTT. Translated, it gives CASSLRIAEAFF.

This chain uses TRBV6-1 with TRBJ1-1; 11 positions match TRBD1. The CDR3 sequence is 13 residues long. Germline CDR1 is MNHNS and CDR2 is SASEGT. Trimming took 8 bases from V and 5 from J; bases not matched to a gene: 4. The CDR3 nucleotides are TGTGCCAGCGGACAGGGGGCGCGGACTGAAGCTTTCTTT. It is translated as CASGQGARTEAFF.

This chain joins TRBV5-1 and TRBJ2-1, with D perhaps TRBD1 (5 bases). Germline CDR1 reads SGHRS; CDR2 reads YFSETQ. This CDR3 is 15 amino acids long. The V and J ends lost 1 base and 4 bases respectively, with 12 bases between them. The DNA for the CDR3 is TGCGCCAGCAGCTTGCCGCAGGGAATATACAATGAGCAGTTCTTC. Protein sequence: CASSLPQGIYNEQFF.

V and J are TRBV12-5 and TRBJ2-2; no clear D. V gave up 4 bases and J gave up 6 bases, with 24 bases separating them. From germline, CDR1 is LGHNT and CDR2 FRNRAP. This CDR3 comprises 18 residues. CDR3 DNA sequence: TGTGCTAGTGGTTCAACAAAAGACGGTTCCTCTGCCTCCGGGGAGCTGTTTTTT. This translates into CASGSTKDGSSASGELFF.

The chain couples TRBV5-8 to TRBJ2-7, with a tentative D call TRBD1 (6 bases). In germline, CDR1 is SGHTS, CDR2 YDEGEE. The CDR3 totals 15 residues. V lost 4 bases to trimming and J lost 5 bases, with 19 bases between them. The CDR3 bases are TGTGCCAGCAGCCACCGGACAGAGAGTCCCCACGAGCAGTACTTC. Its protein product is CASSHRTESPHEQYF.

This clone was counted only a few times. The CDR3 coding sequence is TGTGCCCCCCAGCTCGGACAGGGGGCTTTTGGCTACACCTTC. This codes for CAPQLGQGAFGYTF. V and J are TRBV25-1 and TRBJ1-2, with 11 positions matching TRBD1. The CDR3 is 14 amino acids. CDR1 is MGHDK and CDR2 is SYGVNS in the germline V gene. V lost 11 bases to trimming and J lost 7 bases; unmatched junction nucleotides: 12.